This T cell receptor (beta chain) was retrieved from a study of blood T cell repertoires in COVID-19. How the authors handled the data: The authors estimated nucleated cell counts from reference gene primer amplification. Sequencing was performed with immunoSEQ multiplex PCR; in TCRdb, only in-frame clones are kept and a portion is missing. V and J calls and clone size follow that table, whereas D and trimming were derived from the DNA. The sample contains 150,000 to 200,000 clones, 75% to 90% of which appear only once. Germline values: CDR1 LNHDA, CDR2 SQIVND (reference sequence). V lost 2 bases to trimming and J lost 2 bases, with 7 bases between them. This CDR3 comprises 13 residues.

The source is a woman in her thirties or forties with acute COVID-19. Sequenced material: PBMCs or T cells enriched from blood (not recorded which). The rearrangement joins TRBV19 to TRBJ2-7; maybe TRBD1 (5 bases). The CDR3 protein is CASSISGTYEQYF. In nucleotides, the CDR3 is TGTGCCAGTAGTATATCAGGGACCTACGAGCAGTACTTC.